Below are 16 T cell receptor beta chains sequenced from a single sample in a study of blood T cell repertoires in COVID-19. Clones were read by immunoSEQ multiplex PCR, and TCRdb kept only the in-frame ones, dropping some. Of about 140,000 clones detected, just under 80% appear once; the ten largest clones hold roughly 2%. Sequenced input: peripheral blood. These receptors were collected from an older woman with acute or convalescent COVID-19.

The V and J genes are TRBV7-2 and TRBJ1-6; 10 nucleotides line up with TRBD1. The CDR3 is made up of 16 amino acids. The germline CDR1 and CDR2 sequences are SGHTA and FQGNSA. Trimming at V came to 4 bases and at J to 4 bases, leaving 4 bases not matched to a gene. The CDR3, as DNA: TGTGCCAGCAGCTGGGACAGGGGTCGTTATAATTCACCCCTCCACTTT. Protein: CASSWDRGRYNSPLHF.

This clone is a singleton in its sample. The chain links TRBV11-2 to TRBJ2-5; D perhaps matches TRBD1 (5 bases). Germline CDR1 SGHAT, CDR2 FQNNGV. This CDR3 region has 13 residues. V was cut by 4 bases and J by 5 bases, with 11 bases left in between. CDR3 in amino acids: CASSSGYRETQYF. The DNA for the CDR3 is TGTGCCAGCAGCTCGGGTTACAGGGAGACCCAGTACTTC.

This clone was counted a few times. The chain couples TRBV5-1 to TRBJ1-3; 7 bases line up with TRBD1. This CDR3 comprises 17 residues. Germline V lookup: CDR1 SGHRS, CDR2 YFSETQ. J gave up 3 bases and V 0 bases, and 9 bases lay outside the gene matches. The DNA for the CDR3 is TGCGCCAGCAGCTTGGGATCGCAGGGGGTAGTTGGAAACACCATATATTTT. It translates to CASSLGSQGVVGNTIYF.

The chain has TRBV11-2 and TRBJ1-1, with 9 bases aligning to TRBD1. The J segment lost 12 bases and the V segment lost 5 bases, leaving 10 bases of the junction unmatched. The CDR3 is 13 amino acids. Per germline, CDR1 SGHAT and CDR2 FQNNGV. CDR3 region: CASSANTGGTTFF. CDR3 coding DNA: TGTGCCAGCAGCGCAAACACAGGGGGCACGACTTTCTTT.

The rearrangement uses TRBV27 and TRBJ2-7; D may be TRBD2 (6 bases). Trimming removed 4 bases at V and 10 bases at J, with 17 bases between. The CDR3 consists of 13 residues. Germline CDR1 reads MNHEY; CDR2 reads SMNVEV (reference sequence). CDR3 protein: CASSYILGGFQYF. CDR3 nucleotides: TGTGCCAGCAGTTACATATTAGGAGGGTTCCAGTACTTC.

The chain employs TRBV28 and TRBJ1-2, with 9 bases that match TRBD1. The CDR3 contains 14 residues. The V segment lost 5 bases and the J segment 7 bases; nucleotides outside the gene matches: 8. Germline-derived CDR1 and CDR2 are MDHEN and SYDVKM. The CDR3 DNA reads TGTGCCAGCAGTCCACGGGACAGGGTCTTTGGCTACACCTTC. Amino acid sequence: CASSPRDRVFGYTF.

V and J are TRBV4-1 and TRBJ2-7; TRBD2 matches 15 bases. This CDR3 region has 16 residues. Germline V CDR1 and CDR2: MGHRA, YSYEKL. The trim removed 3 bases at V and 7 bases at J, leaving 7 bases unmatched. The CDR3 is CASSQGLAGGSREQYF. CDR3 DNA sequence: TGCGCCAGCAGCCAGGGACTAGCGGGAGGTTCTCGGGAGCAGTACTTC.

The CDR3 protein is CASSQDLGNEQFF. The CDR3, as DNA: TGTGCCAGCAGCCAAGATCTCGGCAATGAGCAGTTCTTC. The chain has TRBV3-1 (or the pseudogene TRBV3-2) and TRBJ2-1; D unresolved. Germline V gene sequence: CDR1 LGHDT, CDR2 YNNKEL (reference sequence). V was cut by 0 bases and J by 6 bases, with 6 bases left in between. This CDR3 has 13 amino acids.

The chain is built from TRBV9 and TRBJ2-7; D is perhaps TRBD2 (5 bases). Germline CDR1 is SGDLS and CDR2 is YYNGEE. CDR3 length equals 15 residues. V was cut by 2 bases and J by 5 bases, with 17 bases left in between. Written as DNA, the CDR3 is TGTGCCAGCAGCGTCGGGGTTCGTGGTATGGACGAGCAGTACTTC. Its translation: CASSVGVRGMDEQYF.

The V call is TRBV20-1, the J call TRBJ1-2; a possible D gene is TRBD1 (6 bases). This CDR3 is built from 11 residues. CDR1 is DFQATT, CDR2 SNEGSKA, per germline (reference sequence). V lost 6 bases to trimming and J lost 6 bases, with 11 bases between them. CDR3 region: CSAPTGNGYTF. The CDR3 nucleotides read TGCAGTGCCCCAACAGGGAATGGCTACACCTTC.

The V and J genes are TRBV10-3 and TRBJ2-2; TRBD2 matches at 10 bases. V was clipped by 2 bases and J by 9 bases; unmatched bases: 3. CDR3 length equals 14 residues. CDR1 ENHRY and CDR2 SYGVKD come from the germline V gene. CDR3 nucleotides: TGTGCCATCAGTGAGATAGCGGGAGGCCGGGAGCTGTTTTTT. Its protein is CAISEIAGGRELFF.

The genes are TRBV4-2 and TRBJ2-2, with 7 positions matching TRBD1. The CDR3 loop spans 14 amino acids. After removal of 4 bases from V and 4 bases from J, the junction contained 3 bases not matched to a gene. Germline values: CDR1 LGHNA, CDR2 YNFKEQ. The CDR3 DNA reads as TGTGCCAGCAGCCCCAACAGGGGCACCGGGGAGCTGTTTTTT. This translates into CASSPNRGTGELFF.

The chain combines TRBV7-2 with TRBJ1-2, with unresolved D. Germline lookup yields CDR1 SGHTA and CDR2 FQGNSA. The CDR3 runs to 14 residues. Trimming shortened V by 5 bases and J by 4 bases, and 14 bases separated the two germline ends. The CDR3: CASSPMAVSYGYTF. The CDR3 DNA reads as TGTGCCAGCAGCCCCATGGCGGTTTCCTATGGCTACACCTTC. The whole variable domain, remainder taken from reference TRBV7-2 and TRBJ1-2, is GAGVSQSPSNKVTEKGKDVELRCDPISGHTALYWYRQSLGQGLEFLIYFQGNSAPDKSGLPSDRFSAERTGGSVSTLTIQRTQQEDSAVYLCASSPMAVSYGYTFGSGTRLTVV.

The rearrangement links TRBV4-1 to TRBJ2-7; 8 bases map to TRBD1. J was trimmed by 1 base and V by 1 base; bases with no gene match: 6. There are 16 residues in the CDR3. Germline V gene sequence: CDR1 MGHRA, CDR2 YSYEKL. This CDR3 reads CASSQGNRGSSYEQYF. CDR3 DNA: TGCGCCAGCAGCCAAGGGAACAGGGGGTCATCCTACGAGCAGTACTTC.

This clone was picked up a small number of times. The V call is TRBV28, the J call TRBJ1-5, with D hard to call. The CDR3 is 14 amino acids. Germline V gene data show CDR1 as MDHEN and CDR2 as SYDVKM. With 3 bases removed from V and 5 bases from J, the gap between germline ends came to 11 bases. CDR3 in DNA: TGTGCCAGCAGTTTTAACTCAATTTATCAGCCCCAGCATTTT. Its translation is CASSFNSIYQPQHF.

This rearrangement joins TRBV5-4 to TRBJ2-5, with 10 bases fitting TRBD1. Losses at the gene ends were 4 bases for V and 1 base for J; bases not matched to a gene: 4. Germline CDR1 reads SGHNT; CDR2 reads YYREEE (reference sequence). This CDR3 is 15 amino acids long. CDR3 in amino acids: CASSHRDRGQETQYF. The DNA for the CDR3 is TGTGCCAGCAGCCACCGGGACAGGGGCCAAGAGACCCAGTACTTC.